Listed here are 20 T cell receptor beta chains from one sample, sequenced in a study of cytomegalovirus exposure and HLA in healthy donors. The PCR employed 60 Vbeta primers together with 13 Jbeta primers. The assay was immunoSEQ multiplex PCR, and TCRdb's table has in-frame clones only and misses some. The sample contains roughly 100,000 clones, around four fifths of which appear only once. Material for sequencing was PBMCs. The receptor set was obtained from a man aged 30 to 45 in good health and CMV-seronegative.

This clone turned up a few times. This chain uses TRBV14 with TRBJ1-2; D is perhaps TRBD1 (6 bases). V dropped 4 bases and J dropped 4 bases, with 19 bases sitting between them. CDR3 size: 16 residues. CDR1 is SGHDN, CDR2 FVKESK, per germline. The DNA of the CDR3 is TGTGCCAGCAGCCGAGAGGGTCGGGGGGCGTCCTATGGCTACACCTTC. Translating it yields CASSREGRGASYGYTF.

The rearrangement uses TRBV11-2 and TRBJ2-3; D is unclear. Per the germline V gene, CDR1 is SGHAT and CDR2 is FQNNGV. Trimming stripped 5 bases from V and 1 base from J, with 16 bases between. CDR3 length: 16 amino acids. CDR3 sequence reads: CASSPSMNEGTDTQYF. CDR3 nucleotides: TGTGCCAGCAGCCCTTCGATGAATGAGGGCACAGATACGCAGTATTTT.

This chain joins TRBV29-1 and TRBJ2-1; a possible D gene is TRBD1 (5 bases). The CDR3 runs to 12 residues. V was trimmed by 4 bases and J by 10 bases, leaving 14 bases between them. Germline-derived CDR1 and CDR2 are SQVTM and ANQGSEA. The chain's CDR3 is CSVVDQGGEQFF. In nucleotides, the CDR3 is TGCAGCGTTGTAGATCAGGGCGGAGAGCAGTTCTTC.

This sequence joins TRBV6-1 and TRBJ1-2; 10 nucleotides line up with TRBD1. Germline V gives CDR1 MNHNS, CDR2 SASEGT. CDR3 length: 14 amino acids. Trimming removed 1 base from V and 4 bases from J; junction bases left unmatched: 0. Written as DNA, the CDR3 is TGTGCCAGCAGTGAAGGGACAGGGGGCTATGGCTACACCTTC. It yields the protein CASSEGTGGYGYTF.

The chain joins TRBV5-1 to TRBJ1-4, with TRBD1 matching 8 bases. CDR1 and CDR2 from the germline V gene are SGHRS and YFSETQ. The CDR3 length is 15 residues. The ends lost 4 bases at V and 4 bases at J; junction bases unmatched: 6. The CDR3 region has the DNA TGCGCCAGCAGCGCGGGGACAGGTCTTAATGAAAAACTGTTTTTT. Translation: CASSAGTGLNEKLFF.

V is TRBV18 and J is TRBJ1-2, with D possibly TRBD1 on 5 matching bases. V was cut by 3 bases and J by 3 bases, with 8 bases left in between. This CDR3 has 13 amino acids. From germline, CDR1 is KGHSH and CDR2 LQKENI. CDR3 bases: TGTGCCAGCTCACCGGCGGGGGACTATGGCTACACCTTC. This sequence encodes CASSPAGDYGYTF.

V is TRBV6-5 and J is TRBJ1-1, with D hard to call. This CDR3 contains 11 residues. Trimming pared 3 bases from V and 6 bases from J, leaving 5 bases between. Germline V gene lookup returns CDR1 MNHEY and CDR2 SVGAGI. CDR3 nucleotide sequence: TGTGCCAGCAGTTATTACTCTGAAGCTTTCTTT. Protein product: CASSYYSEAFF.

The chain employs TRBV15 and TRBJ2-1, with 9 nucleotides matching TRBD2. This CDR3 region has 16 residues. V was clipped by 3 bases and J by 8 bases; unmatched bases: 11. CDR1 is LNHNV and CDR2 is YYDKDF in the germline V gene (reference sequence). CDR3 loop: CATSRLQAGGSDEQFF. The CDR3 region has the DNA TGTGCCACCAGCAGGCTCCAAGCGGGAGGTTCGGATGAGCAGTTCTTC.

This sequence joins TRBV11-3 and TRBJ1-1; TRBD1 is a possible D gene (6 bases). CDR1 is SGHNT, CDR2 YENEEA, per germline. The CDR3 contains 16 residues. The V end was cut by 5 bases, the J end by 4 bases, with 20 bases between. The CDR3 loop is CASSPRTEAGFTEAFF. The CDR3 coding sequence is TGTGCCAGCAGCCCGCGGACAGAAGCGGGATTCACTGAAGCTTTCTTT.

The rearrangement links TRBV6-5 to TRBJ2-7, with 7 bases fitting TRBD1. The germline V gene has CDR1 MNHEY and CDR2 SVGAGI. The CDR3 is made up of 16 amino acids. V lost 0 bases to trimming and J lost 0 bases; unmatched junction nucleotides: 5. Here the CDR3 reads CASSYSQGVGSYEQYF. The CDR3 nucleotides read TGTGCCAGCAGTTACTCGCAGGGGGTAGGCTCCTACGAGCAGTACTTC.

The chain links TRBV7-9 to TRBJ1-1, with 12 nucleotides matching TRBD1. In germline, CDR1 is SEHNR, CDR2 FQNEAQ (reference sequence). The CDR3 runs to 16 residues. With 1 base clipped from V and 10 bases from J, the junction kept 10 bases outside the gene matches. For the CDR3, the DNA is TGTGCCAGCAGCTTAGATATAGGGACAGGGGGCTTGGGAGCTTTCTTT. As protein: CASSLDIGTGGLGAFF.

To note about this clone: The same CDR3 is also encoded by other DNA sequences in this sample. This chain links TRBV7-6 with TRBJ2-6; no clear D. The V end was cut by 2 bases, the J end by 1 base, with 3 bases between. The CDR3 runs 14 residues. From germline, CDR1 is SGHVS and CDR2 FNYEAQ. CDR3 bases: TGTGCCAGCAGCTTATCTTCTGGGGCCAACGTCCTGACTTTC. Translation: CASSLSSGANVLTF.

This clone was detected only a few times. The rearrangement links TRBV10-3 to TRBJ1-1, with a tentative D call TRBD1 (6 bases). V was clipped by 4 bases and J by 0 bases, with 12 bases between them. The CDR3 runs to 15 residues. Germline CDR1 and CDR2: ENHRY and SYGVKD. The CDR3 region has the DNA TGTGCCATCAGTGCCGCCACAGGGATGAACACTGAAGCTTTCTTT. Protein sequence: CAISAATGMNTEAFF.

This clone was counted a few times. The CDR3 is CATAQFDSNYGYTF. The CDR3 DNA reads TGTGCCACTGCCCAGTTCGACAGTAACTATGGCTACACCTTC. The J gene is TRBJ1-2, the V gene TRBV19; D possibly corresponds to TRBD1 (5 bases). V was trimmed by 10 bases and J by 1 base, leaving 16 bases between them. CDR3 length: 14 amino acids. Germline V gene lookup returns CDR1 LNHDA and CDR2 SQIVND (reference sequence).

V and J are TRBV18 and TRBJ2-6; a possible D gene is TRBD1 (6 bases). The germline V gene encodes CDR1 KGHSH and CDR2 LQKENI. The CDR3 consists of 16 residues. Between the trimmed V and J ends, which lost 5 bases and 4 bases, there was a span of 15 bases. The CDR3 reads CASSSNRERGANVLTF. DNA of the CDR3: TGTGCCAGCTCATCCAACAGGGAACGGGGGGCCAACGTCCTGACTTTC.

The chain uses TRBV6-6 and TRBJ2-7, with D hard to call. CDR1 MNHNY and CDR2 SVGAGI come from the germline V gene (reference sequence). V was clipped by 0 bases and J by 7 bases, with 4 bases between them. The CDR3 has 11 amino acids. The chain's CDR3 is CASSYSQEQYF. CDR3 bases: TGTGCCAGCAGTTACTCGCAGGAGCAGTACTTC.

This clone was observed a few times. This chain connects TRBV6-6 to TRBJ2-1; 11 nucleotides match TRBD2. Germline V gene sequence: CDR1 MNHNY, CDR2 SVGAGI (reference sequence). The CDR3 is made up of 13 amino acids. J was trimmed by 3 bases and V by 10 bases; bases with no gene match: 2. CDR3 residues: CATSGGIYNEQFF. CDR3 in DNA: TGTGCCACTAGCGGGGGGATCTACAATGAGCAGTTCTTC.

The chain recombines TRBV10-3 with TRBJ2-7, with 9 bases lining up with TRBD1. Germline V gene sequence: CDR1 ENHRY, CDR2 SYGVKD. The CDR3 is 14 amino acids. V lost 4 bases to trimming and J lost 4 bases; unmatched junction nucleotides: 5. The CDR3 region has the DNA TGTGCCATCAGTGCCGGACAGGGGCTTTACGAGCAGTACTTC. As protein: CAISAGQGLYEQYF.

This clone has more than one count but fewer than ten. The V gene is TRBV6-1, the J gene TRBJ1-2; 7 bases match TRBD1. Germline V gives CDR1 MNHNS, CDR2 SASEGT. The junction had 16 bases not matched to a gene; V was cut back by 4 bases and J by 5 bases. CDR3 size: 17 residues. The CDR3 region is CASSAGTDRLYSYGYTF. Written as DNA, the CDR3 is TGTGCCAGCAGTGCGGGGACAGATAGGTTGTATAGTTATGGCTACACCTTC.

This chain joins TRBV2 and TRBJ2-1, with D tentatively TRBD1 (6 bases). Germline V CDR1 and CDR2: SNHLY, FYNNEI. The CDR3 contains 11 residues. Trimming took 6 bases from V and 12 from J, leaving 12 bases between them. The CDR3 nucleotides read TGTGCCAGCAGGTCAGGGGTTTGGCAGTTCTTC. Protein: CASRSGVWQFF.